This is a list of T cell receptor beta chains from one sample in a study of CD4 T cell repertoires in COVID-19. Here immunoSEQ multiplex PCR was the method, and the copy in TCRdb shows in-frame clones only, minus some. Altogether some 80,000 clones are present, about four fifths being singletons, with the ten largest covering roughly 0.58%. The source material was CD4+ T cells from peripheral blood, sampled after recovery from COVID-19. These receptor sequences come from a human donor who had COVID-19. The CDR3 runs from the conserved cysteine through the conserved F or W. D genes are given only for firm matches. A row's size may be missing; if present it is once, few, many or a size class.

TRBJ1-5 | few | TRBV4-1 | - | CASSQVGPYQPQHF | TGCGCCAGCAGCCAAGTGGGCCCGTATCAGCCCCAGCATTTT
TRBJ1-1 | - | TRBV4-1 | TRBD1 | CASSQDRGRGTEAFF | TGCGCCAGCAGCCAAGATAGGGGGCGCGGGACTGAAGCTTTCTTT
TRBJ1-1 | once | TRBV4-2 | - | CASSPPPPGTEAFF | TGTGCCAGCAGCCCCCCCCCGCCCGGCACTGAAGCTTTCTTT
TRBJ2-2 | - | TRBV7-8 | TRBD1 | CASSVPGQGVGELFF | TGTGCCAGCAGCGTCCCGGGACAGGGGGTCGGGGAGCTGTTTTTT
TRBJ2-2 | - | TRBV9 | - | CASSVQGNTGELFF | TGTGCCAGCAGCGTACAGGGAAACACCGGGGAGCTGTTTTTT
TRBJ1-1 | - | TRBV7-2 | TRBD1 | CASSLQGGGTEAFF | TGTGCCAGCAGCTTACAGGGGGGAGGAACTGAAGCTTTCTTT
TRBJ1-2 | - | TRBV5-4 | TRBD1 | CASSSLTGYGYTF | TGTGCCAGCAGCTCCCTGACAGGGTATGGCTACACCTTC
TRBJ1-5 | - | TRBV19 | - | CASSTAGDSNQPQHF | TGTGCCAGTAGTACGGCAGGGGATAGCAATCAGCCCCAGCATTTT
TRBJ2-2 | once | TRBV18 | - | CASSPLLGSEELFF | TGTGCCAGCTCTCCATTGTTGGGATCGGAGGAGCTGTTTTTT
TRBJ1-1 | - | TRBV7-2 | - | CASGRGANTEAFF | TGTGCCAGCGGAAGGGGGGCCAACACTGAAGCTTTCTTT
TRBJ1-5 | few | TRBV6-5 | - | CASSSSYRNQPQHF | TGTGCCAGCAGTTCCTCATACAGAAATCAGCCCCAGCATTTT
TRBJ1-2 | few | TRBV5-1 | - | CASSFTGGDYGYTF | TGCGCCAGCAGCTTTACAGGTGGAGACTATGGCTACACCTTC
TRBJ2-3 | once | TRBV4-1 | - | CASRPTFSSTDTQYF | TGCGCCAGCAGGCCAACCTTTTCTAGCACAGATACGCAGTATTTT
TRBJ2-3 | once | TRBV19 | TRBD1 | CASSSHRGSTDTQYF | TGTGCCAGTAGTTCCCACAGGGGAAGCACAGATACGCAGTATTTT
TRBJ1-1 | - | TRBV11-2 | - | CASSLEAGTEAFF | TGTGCCAGCAGCTTAGAAGCCGGGACTGAAGCTTTCTTT
TRBJ1-1 | - | TRBV5-4 | - | CASSRNTEAFF | TGTGCCAGTAGCAGAAACACTGAAGCTTTCTTT